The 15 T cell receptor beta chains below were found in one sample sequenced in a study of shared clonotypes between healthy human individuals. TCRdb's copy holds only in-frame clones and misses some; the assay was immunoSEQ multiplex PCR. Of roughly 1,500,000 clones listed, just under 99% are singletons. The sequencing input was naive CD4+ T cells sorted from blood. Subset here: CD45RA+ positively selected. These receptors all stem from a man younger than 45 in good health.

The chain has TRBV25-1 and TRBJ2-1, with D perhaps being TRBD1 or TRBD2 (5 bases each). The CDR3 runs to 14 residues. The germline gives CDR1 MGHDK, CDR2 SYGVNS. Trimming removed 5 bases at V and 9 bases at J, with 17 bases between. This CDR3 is CASSRDPGLPEQFF. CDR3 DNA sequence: TGTGCCAGCAGTAGGGACCCAGGCCTTCCTGAGCAGTTCTTC.

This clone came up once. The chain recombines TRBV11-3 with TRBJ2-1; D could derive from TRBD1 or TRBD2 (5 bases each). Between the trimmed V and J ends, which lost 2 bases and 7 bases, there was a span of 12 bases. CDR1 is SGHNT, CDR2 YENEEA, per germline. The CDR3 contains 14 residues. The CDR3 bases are TGTGCCAGCAGCTTAACGGGGCTTGGGAATGAGCAGTTCTTC. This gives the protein CASSLTGLGNEQFF.

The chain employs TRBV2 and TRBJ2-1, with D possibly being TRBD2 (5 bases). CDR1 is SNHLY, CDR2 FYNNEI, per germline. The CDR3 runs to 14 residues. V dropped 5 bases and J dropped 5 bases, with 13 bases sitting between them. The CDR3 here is CASSRRVGHNEQFF. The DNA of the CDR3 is TGTGCCAGCAGTAGGCGGGTCGGGCACAATGAGCAGTTCTTC.

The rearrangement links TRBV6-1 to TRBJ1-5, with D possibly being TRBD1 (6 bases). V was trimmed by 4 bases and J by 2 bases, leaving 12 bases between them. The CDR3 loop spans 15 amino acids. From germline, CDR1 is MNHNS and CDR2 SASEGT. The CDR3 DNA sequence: TGTGCCAGCAGTGCGCAGGGGAGCGGCAATCAGCCCCAGCATTTT. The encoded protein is CASSAQGSGNQPQHF.

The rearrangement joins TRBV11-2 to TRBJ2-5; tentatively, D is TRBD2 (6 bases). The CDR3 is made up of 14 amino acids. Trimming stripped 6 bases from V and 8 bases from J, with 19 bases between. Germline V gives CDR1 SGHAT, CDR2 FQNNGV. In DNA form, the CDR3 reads TGTGCCAGCAGTACGACTAGGGGAAGAGGCACCCAGTACTTC. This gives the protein CASSTTRGRGTQYF.

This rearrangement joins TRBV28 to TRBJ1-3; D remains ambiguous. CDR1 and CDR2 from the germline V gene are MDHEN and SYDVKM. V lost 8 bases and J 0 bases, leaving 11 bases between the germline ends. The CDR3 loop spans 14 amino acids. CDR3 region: CASQDLHSGNTIYF. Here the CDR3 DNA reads TGTGCCAGCCAGGACTTACACTCTGGAAACACCATATATTTT.

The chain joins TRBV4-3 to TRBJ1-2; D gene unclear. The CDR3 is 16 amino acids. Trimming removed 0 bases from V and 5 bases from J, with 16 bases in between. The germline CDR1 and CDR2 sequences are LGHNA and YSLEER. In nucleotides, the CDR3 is TGCGCCAGCAGCCAAGATAGGACGCTGCCGGTTTATGGCTACACCTTC. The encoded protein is CASSQDRTLPVYGYTF.

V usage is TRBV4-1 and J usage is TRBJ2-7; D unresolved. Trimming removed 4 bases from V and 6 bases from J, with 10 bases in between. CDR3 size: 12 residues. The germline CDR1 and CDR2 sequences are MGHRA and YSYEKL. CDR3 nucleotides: TGCGCCAGCAGCCTCGCAGTAGGCGAGCAGTACTTC. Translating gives CASSLAVGEQYF.

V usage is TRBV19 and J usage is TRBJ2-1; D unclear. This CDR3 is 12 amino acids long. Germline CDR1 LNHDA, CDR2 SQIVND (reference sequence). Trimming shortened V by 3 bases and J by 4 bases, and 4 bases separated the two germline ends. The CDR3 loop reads CASSIVYNEQFF. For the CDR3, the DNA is TGTGCCAGTAGTATTGTTTACAATGAGCAGTTCTTC.

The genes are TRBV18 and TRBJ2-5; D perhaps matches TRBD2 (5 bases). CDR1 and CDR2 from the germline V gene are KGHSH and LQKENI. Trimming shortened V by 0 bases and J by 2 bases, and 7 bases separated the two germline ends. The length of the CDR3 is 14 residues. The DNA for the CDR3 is TGTGCCAGCTCACCACCGGACTTACAAGAGACCCAGTACTTC. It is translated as CASSPPDLQETQYF.

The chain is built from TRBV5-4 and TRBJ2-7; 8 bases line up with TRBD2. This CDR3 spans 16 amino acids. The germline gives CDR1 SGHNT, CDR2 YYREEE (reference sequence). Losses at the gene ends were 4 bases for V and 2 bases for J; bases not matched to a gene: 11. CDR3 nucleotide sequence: TGTGCCAGCAGCCAAATAGCGGGAATGAGCACCTACGAGCAGTACTTC. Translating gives CASSQIAGMSTYEQYF.

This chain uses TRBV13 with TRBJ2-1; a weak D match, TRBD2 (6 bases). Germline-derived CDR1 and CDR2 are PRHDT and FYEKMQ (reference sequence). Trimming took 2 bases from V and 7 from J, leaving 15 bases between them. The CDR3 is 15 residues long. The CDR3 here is CASSLSAGLTNEQFF. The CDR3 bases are TGTGCCAGCAGCTTATCCGCGGGACTGACTAATGAGCAGTTCTTC.

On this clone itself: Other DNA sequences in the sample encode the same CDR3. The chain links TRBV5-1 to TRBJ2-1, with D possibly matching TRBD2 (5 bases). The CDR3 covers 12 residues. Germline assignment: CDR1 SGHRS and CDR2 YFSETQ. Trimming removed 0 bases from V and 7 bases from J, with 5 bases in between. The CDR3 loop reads CASSLGENEQFF. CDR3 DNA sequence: TGCGCCAGCAGCTTGGGGGAGAATGAGCAGTTCTTC.

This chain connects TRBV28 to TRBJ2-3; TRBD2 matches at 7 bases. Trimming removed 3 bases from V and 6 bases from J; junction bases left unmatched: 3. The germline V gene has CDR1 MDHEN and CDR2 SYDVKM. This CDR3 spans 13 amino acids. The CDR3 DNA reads TGTGCCAGCAGTTTCTACGGGAGGGATACGCAGTATTTT. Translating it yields CASSFYGRDTQYF.

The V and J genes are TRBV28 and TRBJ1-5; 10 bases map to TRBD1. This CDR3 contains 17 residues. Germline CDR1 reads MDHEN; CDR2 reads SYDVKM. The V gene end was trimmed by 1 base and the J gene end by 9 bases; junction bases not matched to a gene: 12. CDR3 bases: TGTGCCAGCAGTTTATCCCGCGGGACAGGGGTCCGCCGGCCCCAGCATTTT. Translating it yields CASSLSRGTGVRRPQHF.